The 25 T cell receptor beta chains reported below all come from one sample, sequenced in a study of Ad26.COV2.S vaccination and SARS-CoV-2 variants. As to treatment: about 20 received Ad26.COV2.S at low or high dose, single or two shots; about 5 received placebo; per-sample allocation not given. Material that was analyzed had been drawn on day 63 after the first vaccine or placebo injection. The assay was immunoSEQ multiplex PCR, and TCRdb's table has in-frame clones only and misses some. The sample lists 360,000 or so clones; around 86% were seen once. The specimen comprised peripheral blood, sampled in a trial of Ad26.COV2.S vaccine versus placebo. Receptor source: a person between 18 and 65 years old who received the Ad26.COV2.S COVID-19 vaccine or a placebo.

The chain uses TRBV7-2 and TRBJ1-1, with D unclear. The germline CDR1 and CDR2 sequences are SGHTA and FQGNSA. The CDR3 sequence is 12 residues long. V was pared by 7 bases and J by 0 bases, with 6 bases between. CDR3 sequence (DNA): TGTGCCAGCACCATTATGAACACTGAAGCTTTCTTT. Amino acid sequence: CASTIMNTEAFF.

This chain uses TRBV10-1 with TRBJ1-2; TRBD1 matches at 10 bases. Germline V gene lookup returns CDR1 WNHNN and CDR2 SYGVQD (reference sequence). After removal of 0 bases from V and 6 bases from J, the junction contained 7 bases not matched to a gene. The CDR3 extends over 16 amino acids. CDR3: CASSESYGTGEDGYTF. CDR3 nucleotides: TGCGCCAGCAGTGAGTCCTACGGGACAGGGGAAGATGGCTACACCTTC.

This clone has a single count. This chain joins TRBV19 and TRBJ2-7; 8 positions agree with TRBD1. The CDR3 runs 16 residues. J lost 6 bases, V lost 4 bases, and 14 bases had no gene match. Germline V gene lookup returns CDR1 LNHDA and CDR2 SQIVND (reference sequence). The CDR3 DNA follows: TGTGCCAGTAGTACCCTCGTGACAGGGGCGTTAGGCGAGCAGTACTTC. As protein: CASSTLVTGALGEQYF.

This clone came up a few times. The chain couples TRBV30 to TRBJ1-1; D might be TRBD1 (5 bases). Germline CDR1 and CDR2: GTSNPN and SVGIG (reference sequence). CDR3 length: 12 amino acids. V was cut by 3 bases and J by 7 bases, with 12 bases left in between. The CDR3: CAWRGPGLEAFF. In nucleotides, the CDR3 is TGTGCCTGGAGGGGGCCAGGGCTTGAAGCTTTCTTT.

This clone was counted once. The CDR3 nucleotides read TGTGCCAGCAGTTTTAACAGGGATAATCAGCCCCAGCATTTT. Amino acid sequence: CASSFNRDNQPQHF. V usage is TRBV6-2 or TRBV6-3 and J usage is TRBJ1-5; possibly TRBD1 for D (6 bases). Deletions cut 4 bases from V and 4 bases from J, with 11 bases between. Per germline, CDR1 MNHEY and CDR2 SVGEGT. The CDR3 is 14 residues long.

Only a few counts were recorded for this clone. The chain carries TRBV2 and TRBJ1-3, with a tentative D call TRBD1 (6 bases). Germline CDR1 reads SNHLY; CDR2 reads FYNNEI. The CDR3 has 13 residues. Deletions cut 5 bases from V and 4 bases from J, with 9 bases between. DNA of the CDR3: TGTGCCAGCAGTAATGACAGGGGAAACACCATATATTTT. It specifies CASSNDRGNTIYF.

This clone appeared once. This sequence joins TRBV9 and TRBJ2-3, with 9 positions matching TRBD2. The CDR3 loop spans 15 amino acids. V shed 0 bases, J shed 3 bases, and the junction held 2 bases outside the gene matches. Germline V gene data show CDR1 as SGDLS and CDR2 as YYNGEE. The CDR3: CASSVGAGGTDTQYF. The CDR3 DNA reads as TGTGCCAGCAGCGTAGGAGCGGGGGGAACAGATACGCAGTATTTT.

This clone has a single count. This chain joins TRBV12-3 or TRBV12-4 and TRBJ2-7; D not resolved. Between the trimmed V and J ends, which lost 1 base and 7 bases, there was a span of 5 bases. The CDR3 runs to 11 residues. The CDR3 sequence is CASSLVMEQYF. CDR3 bases: TGTGCCAGCAGTTTAGTTATGGAGCAGTACTTC.

The genes are TRBV6-5 and TRBJ2-7; D remains ambiguous. Germline loops: CDR1 MNHEY, CDR2 SVGAGI. This CDR3 has 13 amino acids. V was pared by 8 bases and J by 2 bases, with 13 bases between. The CDR3 nucleotides read TGTGCCAGCTCTTCGGGTTCTCCCTACGAGCAGTACTTC. Amino acid sequence: CASSSGSPYEQYF.

The chain carries TRBV25-1 and TRBJ1-6; D gene uncertain. The CDR3 sequence is 14 residues long. CDR1 is MGHDK, CDR2 SYGVNS, per germline. Trimming removed 4 bases from V and 10 bases from J, with 14 bases in between. The CDR3 DNA reads as TGTGCCAGCAGTGTCAGGAACCGAGGGTCACCCCTCCACTTT. Its protein is CASSVRNRGSPLHF.

The chain is built from TRBV7-2 and TRBJ2-7; D may be TRBD1 (5 bases). Germline loops: CDR1 SGHTA, CDR2 FQGNSA. The CDR3 consists of 15 residues. Trimming shortened V by 6 bases and J by 2 bases, and 17 bases separated the two germline ends. CDR3 nucleotides: TGTGCCAGCAGAGATGGACACCAAGGTCCCTACGAGCAGTACTTC. Its protein product is CASRDGHQGPYEQYF.

V and J are TRBV11-3 and TRBJ1-3; tentatively, D is TRBD1 (6 bases). The CDR3 length is 15 residues. CDR1 and CDR2 (germline): SGHNT, YENEEA. Trimming pared 5 bases from V and 7 bases from J, leaving 18 bases between. CDR3: CASSANRAVDNTIYF. Written as DNA, the CDR3 is TGTGCCAGCAGCGCCAACAGGGCCGTGGATAACACCATATATTTT.

This rearrangement joins TRBV4-1 to TRBJ1-2, with 8 bases matching TRBD1. This CDR3 region has 16 residues. Germline V lookup: CDR1 MGHRA, CDR2 YSYEKL. Trimming cost V 0 bases and J 1 base; bases outside gene matches: 4. The CDR3: CASSQEWTGSNYGYTF. The CDR3 bases are TGCGCCAGCAGCCAAGAGTGGACAGGGAGTAACTATGGCTACACCTTC.

The table lists this clone with a few counts. The genes are TRBV23-1 and TRBJ1-2; D gene ambiguous. TRBV23-1 is filed as an ORF, its function uncertain. The CDR3 has 17 amino acids. V dropped 7 bases and J dropped 8 bases, with 29 bases sitting between them. The CDR3 DNA follows: TGCGCCAGCACCCCCGGTGTTCGTGGCGGATATAGTTGGGGCTACACCTTC. Translating it yields CASTPGVRGGYSWGYTF.

This clone has only a few counts. The rearrangement joins TRBV7-9 to TRBJ1-1; no reliable D call. The CDR3 has 10 amino acids. Germline V gene data show CDR1 as SEHNR and CDR2 as FQNEAQ (reference sequence). V lost 3 bases to trimming and J lost 8 bases, with 4 bases between them. The DNA of the CDR3 is TGTGCCAGCAGCTTGATGGAAGCTTTCTTT. Translation: CASSLMEAFF.

This clone was recorded a few times. CDR3 in DNA: TGCGCCAGCAGCTTGGGGTTGAACACTGAAGCTTTCTTT. Amino acid sequence: CASSLGLNTEAFF. J is TRBJ1-1 and V is TRBV5-1; D remains unclear. CDR1 and CDR2 (germline): SGHRS, YFSETQ. Trimming shortened V by 0 bases and J by 0 bases, and 3 bases separated the two germline ends. This CDR3 has 13 amino acids.

The V gene is TRBV7-8, the J gene TRBJ2-1, with D perhaps being TRBD1 or TRBD2 (5 bases each). CDR1 and CDR2 (germline): SGHVS, FQNEAQ. This CDR3 is 18 amino acids long. V lost 2 bases, J lost 3 bases, and 20 bases lay in between. The CDR3 nucleotides are TGTGCCAGCAGCTTACTGGGGCTAGCCAATCCTATCTACAATGAGCAGTTCTTC. Amino acid sequence: CASSLLGLANPIYNEQFF.

V gene TRBV4-3 combines with J gene TRBJ1-1; 9 bases line up with TRBD1. The CDR3 has 17 amino acids. V lost 6 bases to trimming and J lost 5 bases; unmatched junction nucleotides: 16. Germline V lookup: CDR1 LGHNA, CDR2 YSLEER. The CDR3 nucleotides read TGCGCCAGCAGTCCAGGAACTATGGACAGGGGAGGAACTGAAGCTTTCTTT. It is translated as CASSPGTMDRGGTEAFF.

This clone was observed once. One end of the junction is discordant with germline, which a read error may explain. The chain recombines TRBV7-8 with TRBJ2-5, with TRBD1 matching 7 bases. The CDR3 is made up of 15 amino acids. Germline V lookup: CDR1 SGHVS, CDR2 FQNEAQ. The CDR3: CASSALQGLQGTQYF. As DNA, the CDR3 is TGTGCCAGCAGCGCCCTACAGGGGCTACAAGGGACCCAGTACTTC.

The chain recombines TRBV7-3 with TRBJ2-3, with 13 bases identical to TRBD2. Per germline, CDR1 SGHTA and CDR2 FQGTGA. V lost 5 bases, J lost 1 base, and 3 bases stayed unmatched. This CDR3 is 16 amino acids long. CDR3 bases: TGTGCCAGCAGCGTGGGGACTAGCGGGGGCACAGATACGCAGTATTTT. The encoded protein is CASSVGTSGGTDTQYF. The whole variable domain, filled in from reference TRBV7-3 and TRBJ2-3, reads GAGVSQTPSNKVTEKGKYVELRCDPISGHTALYWYRQSLGQGPEFLIYFQGTGAADDSGLPNDRFFAVRPEGSVSTLKIQRTERGDSAVYLCASSVGTSGGTDTQYFGPGTRLTVL.

The chain has TRBV7-8 and TRBJ2-3, with TRBD2 identical over 7 bases. Trimming took 5 bases from V and 4 from J; bases not matched to a gene: 12. CDR1 SGHVS and CDR2 FQNEAQ come from the germline V gene. The CDR3 sequence is 16 residues long. CDR3 DNA: TGTGCCAGCAGCCCGAGGACTAGTTTGGGGGCAGATACGCAGTATTTT. Amino acids: CASSPRTSLGADTQYF.

The chain couples TRBV5-8 to TRBJ1-1; D not resolved. The CDR3 spans 14 residues. Trimming removed 4 bases at V and 4 bases at J, with 14 bases between. Germline loops: CDR1 SGHTS, CDR2 YDEGEE. CDR3: CASSLSALTTEAFF. CDR3 sequence (DNA): TGTGCCAGCAGCCTGTCAGCCCTCACCACTGAAGCTTTCTTT.

This chain joins TRBV20-1 and TRBJ2-1; no clear D. This CDR3 is built from 12 residues. Trimming stripped 3 bases from V and 5 bases from J, with 8 bases between. Germline CDR1 is DFQATT and CDR2 is SNEGSKA (reference sequence). For the CDR3, the DNA is TGCAGTGCTAGTGGCGTAGACAATGAGCAGTTCTTC. It specifies CSASGVDNEQFF.

Concerning this clone: The germline gene is not matched at one end of the junction; a read error may be the cause. The chain joins TRBV7-7 to TRBJ2-5, with 9 bases fitting TRBD2. This CDR3 contains 18 residues. Germline assignment: CDR1 SSHAT and CDR2 FNYEAQ (reference sequence). The CDR3 here is CASSRRGGALKSGETQYF. The DNA for the CDR3 is TGTGCTAGCAGCCGGCGGGGGGGGGCGCTTAAATCGGGAGAGACCCAGTACTTC.

With regard to this clone: Additional DNA sequences in this sample encode the identical CDR3. V gene TRBV30 combines with J gene TRBJ1-2, with no clear D. Germline lookup yields CDR1 GTSNPN and CDR2 SVGIG (reference sequence). Trimming cost V 4 bases and J 2 bases, with 8 bases left between them. This CDR3 region has 12 residues. CDR3 nucleotide sequence: TGTGCCTGGACTGCGGGGAACTATGGCTACACCTTC. Translating it yields CAWTAGNYGYTF.